The clone carrying this TCR beta chain has more than one count but fewer than ten. The use of a sample-barcoded 5' primer and a J-beta primer mix characterized a second PCR of roughly 6 to 11 cycles. Every individual sample yielded 2.5 million or more paired-end reads (each containing CDR3). TCRdb passed the 5' RACE reads through MiXCR, listing each CDR3 protein once. The data contain 730,000 or so distinct CDR3 sequences, around 40% of them singletons. The data stem from a study of blood T cells in healthy people across ages. The CDR3 is 14 amino acids. V shed 6 bases and J shed 4 bases, with 13 bases lying between them. RNA extraction gave at least 5.5 micrograms of total RNA per sample.

The TCR comes from a woman aged 60 to 75 in good health. Sequencing used blood. The chain uses TRBV12-3 or TRBV12-4 and TRBJ1-5; D is unresolved. The CDR3 bases are TGTGCCAGCAGAGCAACGGCGGGGAATCAGCCCCAGCATTTT. Translation gives CASRATAGNQPQHF.